This T cell receptor (beta chain) was captured in a study of blood T cell repertoires in COVID-19. The length of the CDR3 is 15 residues. Germline V lookup: CDR1 KGHSH, CDR2 LQKENI. Unmatched junction bases numbered 4, after V lost 2 bases and J lost 7 bases. As concerns this clone: This sample includes further DNA sequences coding for the same CDR3.

Clones were sequenced by immunoSEQ multiplex PCR, and TCRdb holds only the in-frame ones, with some missing. The profile shows 300,000 or so clones, roughly 82% of them singletons. This sequence was found in a woman in her forties or fifties with acute or convalescent COVID-19. The gene calls are TRBV18 and TRBJ1-4, with 10 bases lining up with TRBD1. Sequences were obtained from peripheral blood. CDR3 bases: TGTGCCAGCTCACCATCCGGACAGGGGGGTGAAAAACTGTTTTTT. This codes for CASSPSGQGGEKLFF.